This T cell receptor (beta chain) was sequenced in a study of shared clonotypes between healthy human individuals (dated by TCRdb to between 2020 and 2021). In the study overall: The cohort included three men and a couple of women between 18 and 49 years of age. Per donor, three plates each were used for CD4 naive and CD4 memory, two for CD8 naive, and one for CD8 memory. To estimate repertoire size and how much clonotype sharing occurs between individuals, the study deeply sequenced the blood TCR repertoires of five healthy adults. To increase sequencing depth and limit assay-specific biases, TCR repertoire library preparation and sequencing were carried out by different laboratories using diverse techniques. Between about 0.8 and 8.9 billion PBMCs per donor were obtained by leukapheresis.

CD8 naive samples were obtained by positive selection for CCR7 among CD45RO-negative cells, yielding a CD45RA+CCR7+ population from which TemRA cells were excluded. The donors were healthy, HIV-negative adults who had no recently reported acute infections or vaccinations. Every donor was a Caucasian adult residing in Nashville, Tennessee, USA. Blood was obtained by leukapheresis, after which PBMCs were separated by Ficoll-Histopaque density gradient centrifugation and cryopreserved in liquid nitrogen vapor phase. Analytical flow cytometry was used to check the purity and quantity of every magnetically sorted T cell population. Genomic DNA was isolated from every sorted fraction and measured by UV absorbance on a Nanodrop 2000c. Using the deep immunoSEQ assay, TCR CDR3 regions were amplified from genomic DNA by multiplex PCR. Extracted genomic DNA from each cell subset was spread evenly across all wells of several immunoSEQ 96-well plates, with each plate serving as a replicate. Each replicate PCR for sorted subsets received roughly 0.2 ug genomic DNA, equal to some 32,000 T cell genomes. Purified libraries were measured with a Qubit 3.0 fluorometer, size-checked on a Bioanalyzer 2100, and measured again with the KAPA Library Quantification kit. Every immunoSEQ 96-well plate was sequenced on a separate single-read 150-cycle Illumina NextSeq 550 flow cell. In the paper's pipeline: Because the immunoSEQ output held only junctional sequences and lacked quality scores, the filtering could not match the filtering applied to full-length reads. To assign V/J genes and CDR3, sequences were annotated using PyIR, a Python wrapper for IgBLAST v1.9, with IMGT germline references. Any read was removed if the V/J assignment was weak (E-value above 1e-6), the CDR3 was missing, or the read contained stop codons, out-of-frame junctions, or ambiguous translated residues. A V3J clonotype was defined by an identical inferred V gene, J gene, and CDR3 amino acid sequence. The percentage overlap between two repertoires was calculated by dividing the number of shared unique clonotypes by the size of the smaller repertoire. Richness of each repertoire was evaluated using RTK rarefaction, the Chao1 estimator, and Recon v2.1 estimates of unobserved clonotypes. Generation probabilities for all TCRbeta clonotypes obtained by the gDNA method from a few donors were computed using OLGA. TCRdb's version of the immuneACCESS table is confined to in-frame rearrangements and falls short of the full clone set. An unresolved V gene accounts for under half of the shortfall where checked; the remainder is of unknown origin. The V and J calls and clone size were taken over from that table, and D and trimming were inferred from the DNA. The table for this sample lists about 2.1 million clones; just over 90% of them were counted only once. Of the sample, about 1.7% is held by the ten largest clones.

Measured from the cysteine to the phenylalanine, the CDR3 is 14 residues long. Just CDR3 DNA is preserved here, 42 bases in frame from base 1. Unmatched junction bases come to 3, with V trimmed by 4 bases and J by 1 base. The germline V gene (reference sequence) supplies CDR1 MNHEY and CDR2 SMNVEV. Concerning this clone itself: The target of this receptor is not known. No base-level quality is on record; no much larger clone is a single base apart.

What the research found in general, with its limitations: Clonotypes shared by all four sorted-subset donors showed higher generation probabilities than non-shared clonotypes. Larger estimated clonotype richness was generally found for naive subsets than for memory subsets. Only blood was sampled, and tissue TCR repertoires likely differ from those in blood. Sharing across several donors was observed for 4.5% to 6.5% of naive CD4, 3.5% of naive CD8, roughly 2.4% of memory CD4, and roughly 0.4% of memory CD8 clonotypes. Because the study included only a small number of donors, the genetic and exposure-history diversity represented was limited. Based on pairwise subsampling, the degree of clonotype sharing among donors was expected to be affected by sequencing depth. Even with the large sequencing depth, rarefaction of the sorted-subset datasets indicated that sequencing was incomplete.

The clonotype originates from a man aged 18 to 29 in good health. Some clones in this sample may be carry-over from other donors' samples. The sequenced material came from naive CD8+ T cells from PBMCs. The cell subset or site label, as the study defines it: CD45RA+CCR7+. Here the chain combines TRBV27 and TRBJ1-2; the central 7 bases match TRBD1. The sequenced DNA: TGTGCCAGCAGTTCGACAGGGTTTAACTATGGCTACACCTTC. This sequence encodes CASSSTGFNYGYTF.